The present entry profiles one T cell receptor (beta chain) with its context. There is no known antigen for this receptor. Base-call qualities are not available, and no considerably larger clone is one nucleotide away. TCRbeta CDR3 regions were amplified from genomic DNA by means of the immunoSEQ Assay, a bias-controlled multiplex PCR. The paper's processing steps were these. Nucleated cell counts per sample were estimated from amplification of reference gene primers within the assay. Sequence reads were collapsed and filtered to measure the absolute abundance of every unique TCRbeta CDR3 rearrangement. For each sample, productive Simpson clonality was calculated as the square root of Simpson's diversity index over productive rearrangements. TCRdb's version of the immuneACCESS table is confined to in-frame rearrangements and falls short of the full clone set. An unresolved V gene accounts for under half of the shortfall where checked; the remainder is of unknown origin. The V and J calls and clone size are taken from that table; D and trimming were inferred from the DNA. For this sample there are some 80,000 clones; approximately 87% appear just once. The ten most abundant clones make up 2.5% of the sample.

These data are taken from a study of blood T cell repertoires in COVID-19 (dated by TCRdb to 2018 to 2021). In the study overall: The collaborator samples originated in the United States, Italy and Spain and spanned the acute and convalescent phases of COVID-19. The repertoires were released in a freely available public database meant as a resource for research on the immune response to SARS-CoV-2. The sample metadata nearly always contained a de-identified subject ID, COVID-19 status, age in years and sex. The samples were drawn from the first 160 participants of the ongoing ImmuneRACE study and from 1,254 subjects provided by 6 global collaborators. The prospective study material was composed of cDNA or gDNA derived from T cells, B-cell-depleted T cells, or PBMCs. The dataset comprised deeply sampled blood TCRbeta repertoires from subjects exposed to, actively infected with, or recovered from COVID-19. HLA class I and class II types, where available, came from metadata supplied by the sample provider rather than from assay-based typing.

Counted from cysteine to phenylalanine, this CDR3 has 13 amino acids. Of all the DNA, just the CDR3 is kept, 39 bases in frame from base 1. V is reduced by 5 bases and J by 1 base, leaving a spacing of 6 bases between them. CDR1 is given as SNHLY and CDR2 as FYNNEI, both from the germline V gene. The collaborating institutions used their own protocols to collect whole blood in K2EDTA tubes. For TCRbeta analysis, collaborators shipped samples as frozen whole blood, isolated PBMCs, or DNA extracted from either of those sample types. The paper's findings and limits, for the study overall: Clinical and demographic metadata were provided uncurated, with the amount varying by source and participant.

The rearranged chain carries TRBV2 and TRBJ2-1; the D segment could be TRBD1, given 5 matching bases. Sample: peripheral blood. The sequence was obtained from a human donor in a cohort sampled during active COVID-19. In nucleotides, the sequence is TGTGCCAGCAGTTCAGGGTCCTACAATGAGCAGTTCTTC. This gives the protein CASSSGSYNEQFF.